This T cell receptor (beta chain) was sequenced for a study of identical twins. This clonotype has at least ten counts. A single record per CDR3 protein comes from TCRdb applying MiXCR to the 5' RACE reads. The sample holds 260,000 or so distinct CDR3 sequences, approximately 8% seen once. These records were also assigned to another study, of yellow fever vaccine responses in identical twins.

This sequence originates from a woman between 18 and 30 years old in good health. Sample: CD8+ T cells sorted from blood.

This CDR3 is CASRKVPNTEAFF. CDR3 nucleotides: TGTGCCAGCAGAAAGGTCCCGAACACTGAAGCTTTCTTT. This chain uses TRBV6-1 with TRBJ1-1; D ambiguous. Per germline, CDR1 MNHNS and CDR2 SASEGT. Trimming took 6 bases from V and 1 from J, leaving 9 bases between them. The length of the CDR3 is 13 residues.